The 19 T cell receptor beta chains given below trace back to one sample, sequenced in a study of shared T cell receptors in the human thymus. Sequencing used immunoSEQ multiplex PCR; TCRdb keeps in-frame clones, though not all of them. The sample includes a few hundred thousand clones, 85% to 95% of them seen just once. Sample: thymocytes. The receptors derive from a human donor.

The rearrangement links TRBV2 to TRBJ1-4, with D possibly TRBD1 on 5 matching bases. The CDR3 has 13 residues. V was shortened by 4 bases and J by 6 bases, with 9 bases between the two germline ends. Germline values: CDR1 SNHLY, CDR2 FYNNEI. The CDR3 nucleotides are TGTGCCAGCAGTGGGGACGGGTATGAAAAACTGTTTTTT. This encodes CASSGDGYEKLFF. The full variable domain, with the rest looked up from reference TRBV2 and TRBJ1-4, is EPEVTQTPSHQVTQMGQEVILRCVPISNHLYFYWYRQILGQKVEFLVSFYNNEISEKSEIFDDQFSVERPDGSNFTLKIRSTKLEDSAMYFCASSGDGYEKLFFGSGTQLSVL.

The rearrangement uses TRBV19 and TRBJ2-7; D ambiguous. CDR1 and CDR2 (germline): LNHDA, SQIVND (reference sequence). V lost 5 bases and J lost 6, with 11 bases in between. The length of the CDR3 is 12 residues. Here the CDR3 DNA reads TGTGCCAGTAGTCCAGGCCTTACCGAGCAGTACTTC. Translating gives CASSPGLTEQYF. The whole variable domain, remainder taken from reference TRBV19 and TRBJ2-7, is DGGITQSPKYLFRKEGQNVTLSCEQNLNHDAMYWYRQDPGQGLRLIYYSQIVNDFQKGDIAEGYSVSREKKESFPLTVTSAQKNPTAFYLCASSPGLTEQYFGPGTRLTVT.

The rearrangement joins TRBV5-6 to TRBJ1-2; 9 bases are a match to TRBD1. The CDR3 has 17 residues. With 0 bases clipped from V and 2 bases from J, the junction kept 8 bases outside the gene matches. Germline V gene lookup returns CDR1 SGHDT and CDR2 YYEEEE. The DNA of the CDR3 is TGTGCCAGCAGCTTGGACCCGGGACAGGGATCCAACTATGGCTACACCTTC. This sequence encodes CASSLDPGQGSNYGYTF.

This clone was seen just once. The chain carries TRBV6-1 and TRBJ2-2, with D tentatively TRBD1 (5 bases). The germline V gene encodes CDR1 MNHNS and CDR2 SASEGT. V lost 0 bases and J lost 0, with 14 bases in between. The length of the CDR3 is 18 residues. CDR3 sequence: CASSEAGRVASNTGELFF. The CDR3 DNA is TGTGCCAGCAGTGAAGCAGGCAGGGTCGCCTCGAACACCGGGGAGCTGTTTTTT.

The chain links TRBV23-1 to TRBJ2-3, with 7 bases identical to TRBD1. TRBV23-1 is an open reading frame whose function is uncertain. J gave up 0 bases and V 7 bases, and 13 bases lay outside the gene matches. The CDR3 is 17 amino acids. In DNA, the CDR3 is TGCGCCAGCACCGAGGGGGCTAGCCCCCATAGCACAGATACGCAGTATTTT. Translation gives CASTEGASPHSTDTQYF.

V and J are TRBV15 and TRBJ1-6; TRBD1 is a possible D gene (5 bases). The CDR3 loop spans 17 amino acids. CDR1 and CDR2 from the germline V gene are LNHNV and YYDKDF (reference sequence). Deletions cut 8 bases from V and 0 bases from J, with 17 bases between. The CDR3 DNA reads as TGTGCCACCGCCCGTCAGGGACCGCTCTCCTATAATTCACCCCTCCACTTT. It translates to CATARQGPLSYNSPLHF.

V gene TRBV28 combines with J gene TRBJ2-3; weak D call: TRBD2 (6 bases). The V and J ends lost 6 bases and 1 base respectively, with 11 bases between them. CDR3 length: 14 residues. CDR1 and CDR2 (germline): MDHEN, SYDVKM. In DNA, the CDR3 is TGTGCCAGCAGGGGGGGAGCTGGCACAGATACGCAGTATTTT. Translation gives CASRGGAGTDTQYF. Full variable domain (rest looked up from reference TRBV28 and TRBJ2-3): DVKVTQSSRYLVKRTGEKVFLECVQDMDHENMFWYRQDPGLGLRLIYFSYDVKMKEKGDIPEGYSVSREKKERFSLILESASTNQTSMYLCASRGGAGTDTQYFGPGTRLTVL.

The chain recombines TRBV2 with TRBJ2-1; 7 bases are a match to TRBD2. The CDR3 length is 16 residues. Trimming cost V 4 bases and J 3 bases; bases outside gene matches: 9. The germline CDR1 and CDR2 sequences are SNHLY and FYNNEI. CDR3 loop: CASSGKATSNYNEQFF. The CDR3 DNA follows: TGTGCCAGCAGTGGAAAAGCGACTAGCAACTACAATGAGCAGTTCTTC.

The chain combines TRBV27 with TRBJ1-2, with a weak D call TRBD1 (6 bases). This CDR3 region has 16 residues. V lost 6 bases and J lost 3, with 20 bases in between. Looked up from germline, CDR1 is MNHEY and CDR2 is SMNVEV (reference sequence). The CDR3 loop reads CASRGGSQGLDYGYTF. As DNA, the CDR3 is TGTGCCAGCAGGGGGGGGTCACAGGGACTAGACTATGGCTACACCTTC.

The chain recombines TRBV28 with TRBJ1-5; maybe TRBD1 (5 bases). The CDR3 has 21 residues. Germline CDR1 and CDR2: MDHEN and SYDVKM. V lost 6 bases and J 0 bases, leaving 30 bases between the germline ends. The CDR3 DNA reads TGTGCCAGCAGCCCCGTCGAGGGGCAGGAGGCGAGCTTATATAGCAATCAGCCCCAGCATTTT. It is translated as CASSPVEGQEASLYSNQPQHF.

V usage is TRBV28 and J usage is TRBJ1-5; D possibly corresponds to TRBD1 (5 bases). V gave up 3 bases and J gave up 5 bases, with 29 bases separating them. Germline V gives CDR1 MDHEN, CDR2 SYDVKM. The CDR3 covers 20 residues. CDR3 sequence (DNA): TGTGCCAGCAGTTTTAGGGGAGCAGGACATGTGACGGATCCAGATCAGCCCCAGCATTTT. Translation: CASSFRGAGHVTDPDQPQHF.

The rearrangement links TRBV21-1 to TRBJ1-2. TRBV21-1 is tagged as a pseudogene. This CDR3 spans 17 amino acids. The CDR3: CASSPSAVRGQDYGYTF. CDR3 sequence (DNA): TGTGCCAGCAGCCCCTCAGCGGTCCGGGGGCAGGACTATGGCTACACCTTC.

This clone has only a few counts. The chain employs TRBV29-1 and TRBJ1-5, with D unclear. Germline V gene sequence: CDR1 SQVTM, CDR2 ANQGSEA. This CDR3 is 13 amino acids long. The germline V and J ends were trimmed by 6 bases and 9 bases, with 18 bases remaining between them. CDR3 loop: CSVEDWPGWPQHF. The CDR3 DNA reads as TGCAGCGTGGAGGACTGGCCGGGTTGGCCCCAGCATTTT.

V and J are TRBV7-9 and TRBJ1-1; 10 nucleotides line up with TRBD1. This CDR3 contains 14 residues. J gave up 4 bases and V 4 bases, and 3 bases lay outside the gene matches. Germline V gene data show CDR1 as SEHNR and CDR2 as FQNEAQ (reference sequence). The CDR3, as DNA: TGTGCCAGCAGCTCGGGACAGGGGACCACTGAAGCTTTCTTT. It yields the protein CASSSGQGTTEAFF.

The genes are TRBV28 and TRBJ2-6; perhaps D is TRBD1 or TRBD2 (5 bases each). Deletions cut 6 bases from V and 6 bases from J, with 15 bases between. CDR1 and CDR2 (germline): MDHEN, SYDVKM. This CDR3 region has 15 residues. The CDR3 here is CASRMLGEEANVLTF. CDR3 bases: TGTGCCAGCAGAATGTTGGGGGAAGAGGCCAACGTCCTGACTTTC.

The rearrangement joins TRBV27 to TRBJ2-1; 9 positions match TRBD1. The V segment lost 6 bases and the J segment 3 bases; nucleotides outside the gene matches: 6. CDR3 length: 15 amino acids. Germline loops: CDR1 MNHEY, CDR2 SMNVEV (reference sequence). The CDR3 region has the DNA TGTGCCAGCAGGCAGGGACAGGGTCACTACAATGAGCAGTTCTTC. Translating gives CASRQGQGHYNEQFF.

This clone was counted a single time. The chain combines TRBV18 with TRBJ2-1; TRBD1 or TRBD2 may be the D gene (5 bases each). The CDR3 covers 14 residues. The germline V and J ends were trimmed by 3 bases and 8 bases, with 14 bases remaining between them. CDR1 and CDR2 from the germline V gene are KGHSH and LQKENI. The CDR3 sequence: CASSPPVLGDEQFF. The CDR3 DNA reads TGTGCCAGCTCACCCCCCGTCCTGGGGGATGAGCAGTTCTTC.

V usage is TRBV11-3 and J usage is TRBJ1-1; D is ambiguous. The length of the CDR3 is 14 residues. Germline assignment: CDR1 SGHNT and CDR2 YENEEA. The V gene lost 1 base and the J gene lost 2 bases, with 8 bases spanning the gap. In DNA, the CDR3 is TGTGCCAGCAGCTTAGGGGCGGATAACACTGAAGCTTTCTTT. Amino acids: CASSLGADNTEAFF.

The chain carries TRBV2 and TRBJ2-3; tentative D call: TRBD2 (5 bases). Germline assignment: CDR1 SNHLY and CDR2 FYNNEI. Trimming stripped 6 bases from V and 3 bases from J, with 22 bases between. This CDR3 spans 17 amino acids. The CDR3 protein is CASRGGKRRRETDTQYF. In DNA, the CDR3 is TGTGCCAGCAGGGGCGGTAAGCGGCGAAGGGAGACAGATACGCAGTATTTT. Supplemented by reference TRBV2 and TRBJ2-3, the full variable domain reads EPEVTQTPSHQVTQMGQEVILRCVPISNHLYFYWYRQILGQKVEFLVSFYNNEISEKSEIFDDQFSVERPDGSNFTLKIRSTKLEDSAMYFCASRGGKRRRETDTQYFGPGTRLTVL.